This T cell receptor (beta chain) derives from a study of cytomegalovirus exposure and HLA in healthy donors. PCR amplification relied on 60 Vbeta primers (plus 13 Jbeta primers). Measured with immunoSEQ multiplex PCR; TCRdb has only the in-frame clones, and not every one. The sample has about 240,000 clones; roughly 84% are singletons. Study-level results: Among TCR beta chains, those listed as cytomegalovirus-associated numbered some 160.

This clone occurred once. What it recognizes is unknown. CDR3 length: 14 residues. Between the trimmed V and J ends, which lost 7 bases and 2 bases, there was a span of 12 bases. Germline V gene data show CDR1 as MNHNS and CDR2 as SASEGT. J is TRBJ1-5 and V is TRBV6-1; D is unclear. The sample consisted of PBMCs. The clonotype was recovered from a girl aged 2 to 10 in good health and CMV-seronegative. The CDR3 loop reads CASNWSGGNQPQHF. The CDR3, as DNA: TGTGCCAGCAACTGGTCAGGCGGCAATCAGCCCCAGCATTTT.